Listed here are 12 T cell receptor beta chains from one sample, sequenced in a study of shared clonotypes between healthy human individuals. Only CD45RO-negative cells positively selected for CCR7 counted as naive CD8 cells, so terminally differentiated effector memory CD45RA+ cells were excluded. Assay: immunoSEQ multiplex PCR; the TCRdb copy retains only in-frame clones and omits some. The table has millions of clones, about 95% seen once. The sample was naive CD8+ T cells sorted from blood. The origin of the receptors is a man between 18 and 35 years old in good health.

The J gene is TRBJ2-5, the V gene TRBV6-1, with 10 positions matching TRBD2. V shed 4 bases, J shed 2 bases, and the junction held 10 bases outside the gene matches. The CDR3 covers 17 residues. Germline lookup yields CDR1 MNHNS and CDR2 SASEGT. The CDR3 sequence is CASSAREGLAFQETQYF. DNA of the CDR3: TGTGCCAGCAGTGCTAGAGAGGGACTAGCGTTTCAAGAGACCCAGTACTTC.

V gene TRBV9 combines with J gene TRBJ1-2; no definite D call. V was shortened by 4 bases and J by 8 bases, with 15 bases between the two germline ends. CDR1 is SGDLS, CDR2 YYNGEE, per germline. This CDR3 spans 13 amino acids. The CDR3 DNA sequence: TGTGCCAGCAGCCCAGATCTAGGGTACGGCTACACCTTC. This codes for CASSPDLGYGYTF.

V gene TRBV2 combines with J gene TRBJ1-1; weak D call: TRBD1 (5 bases). In germline, CDR1 is SNHLY, CDR2 FYNNEI. V dropped 8 bases and J dropped 7 bases, with 14 bases sitting between them. The CDR3 runs 12 residues. CDR3 DNA sequence: TGTGCCAGCTTACCGGGGGAGGGTGAAGCTTTCTTT. This gives the protein CASLPGEGEAFF.

J is TRBJ2-7 and V is TRBV6-1; 11 bases line up with TRBD2. Germline CDR1 and CDR2: MNHNS and SASEGT. The CDR3 length is 16 residues. V was pared by 1 base and J by 6 bases, with 8 bases of the junction left unmatched. The CDR3 region has the DNA TGTGCCAGCAGTGAAGGGGGGGAGGGACTAGCGGCCGAGCAGTACTTC. This gives the protein CASSEGGEGLAAEQYF.

The chain joins TRBV6-6 to TRBJ2-7; D is undetermined. The germline V gene encodes CDR1 MNHNY and CDR2 SVGAGI (reference sequence). The CDR3 is 16 residues long. V was trimmed by 0 bases and J by 4 bases, leaving 16 bases between them. Here the CDR3 reads CASSYSVDRALYEQYF. CDR3 sequence (DNA): TGTGCCAGCAGTTACTCGGTAGATCGGGCCCTATACGAGCAGTACTTC.

The V and J genes are TRBV2 and TRBJ2-1; D may be TRBD1 or TRBD2 (6 bases each). The ends were cut back, 7 bases at V and 1 base at J, with 11 bases in the middle. The CDR3 contains 14 residues. Germline assignment: CDR1 SNHLY and CDR2 FYNNEI. The CDR3 nucleotides are TGTGCCAGCACCCTAGGGGGGTCCTACAATGAGCAGTTCTTC. Protein: CASTLGGSYNEQFF. Full variable domain (outside the CDR3, taken from reference TRBV2 and TRBJ2-1): EPEVTQTPSHQVTQMGQEVILRCVPISNHLYFYWYRQILGQKVEFLVSFYNNEISEKSEIFDDQFSVERPDGSNFTLKIRSTKLEDSAMYFCASTLGGSYNEQFFGPGTRLTVL.

CDR3 in amino acids: CASRTAGGSTGELFF. The CDR3 DNA follows: TGTGCCAGCAGAACCGCAGGGGGCTCCACCGGGGAGCTGTTTTTT. The chain links TRBV27 to TRBJ2-2; 8 bases line up with TRBD1. The germline V gene has CDR1 MNHEY and CDR2 SMNVEV (reference sequence). Trimming took 6 bases from V and 4 from J; bases not matched to a gene: 7. This CDR3 region has 15 residues.

As to this clone: The sample carries other DNA sequences with the same CDR3. This chain links TRBV27 with TRBJ2-1; D might be TRBD2 (5 bases). The germline V gene has CDR1 MNHEY and CDR2 SMNVEV (reference sequence). Between the trimmed V and J ends, which lost 3 bases and 6 bases, there was a span of 6 bases. The CDR3 has 12 amino acids. The CDR3 loop reads CASSFRGNEQFF. As DNA, the CDR3 is TGTGCCAGCAGTTTCCGGGGCAATGAGCAGTTCTTC.

The rearrangement joins TRBV6-5 to TRBJ1-1; D unresolved. Germline V gene data show CDR1 as MNHEY and CDR2 as SVGAGI. The CDR3 contains 15 residues. Trimming cost V 6 bases and J 3 bases, with 17 bases left between them. The CDR3, as DNA: TGTGCCAGCAGATCCCCTTCAACCGGGGACACTGAAGCTTTCTTT. Translated, it gives CASRSPSTGDTEAFF.

The rearrangement joins TRBV4-1 to TRBJ2-5; 8 bases agree with TRBD2. V lost 2 bases to trimming and J lost 8 bases; unmatched junction nucleotides: 13. The length of the CDR3 is 16 residues. CDR1 MGHRA and CDR2 YSYEKL come from the germline V gene. Here the CDR3 reads CASSQTGTSNLGTQYF. CDR3 nucleotides: TGCGCCAGCAGCCAAACCGGGACTAGTAATTTGGGCACCCAGTACTTC.

V gene TRBV5-1 combines with J gene TRBJ2-7, with a weak D call TRBD2 (5 bases). Trimming removed 1 base at V and 3 bases at J, with 11 bases between. CDR1 and CDR2 from the germline V gene are SGHRS and YFSETQ. The CDR3 has 14 amino acids. CDR3 DNA sequence: TGCGCCAGCAGCTTGCTTGGGAGCGACTACGAGCAGTACTTC. Translated: CASSLLGSDYEQYF.

The gene calls are TRBV10-2 and TRBJ2-3, with no clear D. CDR1 is WSHSY and CDR2 is SAAADI in the germline V gene. Trimming removed 7 bases at V and 3 bases at J, with 11 bases between. This CDR3 is built from 13 residues. The CDR3 DNA is TGCGCCAGCACCGACTTTCTGACAGATACGCAGTATTTT. Amino acid sequence: CASTDFLTDTQYF.